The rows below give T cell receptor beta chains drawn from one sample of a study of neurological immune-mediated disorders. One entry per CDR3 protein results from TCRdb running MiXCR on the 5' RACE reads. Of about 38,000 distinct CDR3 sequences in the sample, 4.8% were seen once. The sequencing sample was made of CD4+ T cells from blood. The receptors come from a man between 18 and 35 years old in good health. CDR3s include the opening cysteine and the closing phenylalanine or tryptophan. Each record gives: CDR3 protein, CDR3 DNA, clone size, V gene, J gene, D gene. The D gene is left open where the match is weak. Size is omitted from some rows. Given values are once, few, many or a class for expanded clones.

CSVDQGLDQPQHF	TGCAGCGTGGATCAAGGGCTGGATCAGCCCCAGCATTTT	many	TRBV29-1	TRBJ1-5	.
CSARDMAGEDTQYF	TGCAGTGCTAGAGATATGGCGGGGGAAGATACGCAGTATTTT	few	TRBV20-1	TRBJ2-3	TRBD2
CSVGLAGVYGYTF	TGCAGCGTCGGCTTGGCTGGGGTTTATGGCTACACCTTC	many	TRBV29-1	TRBJ1-2	.
CASMRGSNYGYTF	TGTGCCAGCATGAGGGGTTCTAACTATGGCTACACCTTC	many	TRBV5-6	TRBJ1-2	.
CASSGDTDTQYF	TGTGCCAGTAGCGGGGACACAGATACGCAGTATTTT	many	TRBV6-1	TRBJ2-3	TRBD2
CASSVGTSGGYEQYF	TGTGCCAGCAGCGTAGGGACTAGCGGGGGATACGAGCAGTACTTC	many	TRBV9	TRBJ2-7	TRBD2
CASSSVSGDTEAFF	TGTGCCAGCTCGTCGGTATCAGGGGACACTGAAGCTTTCTTT	many	TRBV18	TRBJ1-1	.
CSVALGLNTEAFF	TGCAGCGTGGCCCTCGGGTTGAACACTGAAGCTTTCTTT	many	TRBV29-1	TRBJ1-1	.
CASSYGWQRNTEAFF	TGTGCCAGCAGTTATGGCTGGCAGAGGAACACTGAAGCTTTCTTT	many	TRBV6-5	TRBJ1-1	.
CASSLGTGTGGRNLLF	TGTGCCAGCAGCTTAGGGACCGGGACAGGGGGCCGTAATTTACTCTTC	many	TRBV7-2	TRBJ1-2	TRBD1
CASSSGTSSWPNEQFF	TGCGCCAGCAGCTCGGGGACTAGCTCTTGGCCCAATGAGCAGTTCTTC	many	TRBV5-1	TRBJ2-1	TRBD2
CASSSPTNRDGPANYGYTF	TGTGCCAGCAGCTCACCAACGAACCGGGACGGGCCTGCTAACTATGGCTACACCTTC	many	TRBV7-2	TRBJ1-2	.
CASSYMGRSSYEQYF	TGTGCCAGCTCGTACATGGGCAGGAGCTCCTACGAGCAGTACTTC	many	TRBV18	TRBJ2-7	.
CATSRDRDIPRTGELFF	TGTGCCACCAGCAGAGATCGGGACATTCCTAGGACCGGGGAGCTGTTTTTT	many	TRBV15	TRBJ2-2	.
CSVGWAANYEQYF	TGCAGCGTTGGTTGGGCAGCTAACTACGAGCAGTACTTC	few	TRBV29-1	TRBJ2-7	.
CSARNFRDSLF	TGCAGTGCTAGAAATTTCCGGGACAGCCTATTT	many	TRBV20-1	TRBJ1-4	TRBD1
CSAKGQSEANEQFF	TGCAGTGCTAAAGGACAGTCTGAGGCGAATGAGCAGTTCTTC	many	TRBV20-1	TRBJ2-1	.
CSASPGQGYEQYF	TGCAGTGCTAGCCCCGGACAGGGCTACGAGCAGTACTTC	many	TRBV20-1	TRBJ2-7	TRBD1
CASSLYDRGSYEQYF	TGTGCCAGCAGCTTATATGACCGGGGATCCTACGAGCAGTACTTC	many	TRBV7-2	TRBJ2-7	.
CASSLLPNTEAFF	TGTGCCAGCAGCTTACTCCCGAACACTGAAGCTTTCTTT	many	TRBV7-3	TRBJ1-1	.
CASHRETNTGELFF	TGTGCCAGCCATCGGGAAACGAACACCGGGGAGCTGTTTTTT	many	TRBV18	TRBJ2-2	.
CASSLTPGTGGGGYTF	TGCGCCAGCAGCTTGACCCCCGGGACAGGGGGAGGTGGCTACACCTTC	many	TRBV5-1	TRBJ1-2	TRBD1
CANSYSGSEAFF	TGTGCCAACAGTTACTCTGGGTCTGAAGCTTTCTTT	.	TRBV6-5	TRBJ1-1	.
CSARGRRADHQPQHF	TGCAGTGCTAGAGGTAGACGGGCGGACCATCAGCCCCAGCATTTT	many	TRBV20-1	TRBJ1-5	.
CASSSEVGERQPQHF	TGTGCCAGCAGCTCCGAGGTAGGGGAAAGGCAGCCCCAGCATTTT	many	TRBV7-9	TRBJ1-5	.
CASSPKLDSPLHF	TGTGCCAGCAGTCCAAAGTTGGATTCACCCCTCCACTTT	many	TRBV5-6	TRBJ1-6	.
CASSYSELQETQYF	TGTGCCAGCAGTTATTCTGAGCTCCAAGAGACCCAGTACTTC	many	TRBV6-5	TRBJ2-5	.
CASSVGLRHNEQYF	TGTGCCAGCAGCGTCGGGCTGAGGCACAACGAGCAGTACTTC	many	TRBV9	TRBJ2-7	.
CSASALAGGSREQFF	TGCAGTGCTAGTGCTTTAGCGGGGGGGTCCCGTGAGCAGTTCTTC	many	TRBV20-1	TRBJ2-1	TRBD2
CASSLERQSYEQYF	TGTGCCAGCAGCCTAGAGCGGCAATCCTACGAGCAGTACTTC	medium-sized	TRBV7-2	TRBJ2-7	.
CASSVGVVDTEAFF	TGTGCCAGCAGCGTAGGGGTGGTGGATACTGAAGCTTTCTTT	many	TRBV9	TRBJ1-1	.
CASSPVTAGAGDTQYF	TGTGCCAGCAGCCCCGTTACGGCTGGGGCGGGAGATACGCAGTATTTT	many	TRBV4-2	TRBJ2-3	.
CASGRTGNYGYTF	TGTGCCAGCGGACGGACAGGAAACTATGGCTACACCTTC	many	TRBV9	TRBJ1-2	TRBD1
CARNLTSGGPSTDTQYF	TGTGCCAGGAACCTGACTAGCGGGGGTCCTAGCACAGATACGCAGTATTTT	many	TRBV10-3	TRBJ2-3	TRBD2
CASSQGDRGYTF	TGTGCCAGCAGCCAAGGGGACAGGGGCTACACCTTC	many	TRBV3-1	TRBJ1-2	TRBD1
CASSPLVVPRGEKLFF	TGTGCCAGCAGCCCCTTAGTAGTCCCTAGGGGTGAAAAACTGTTTTTT	many	TRBV7-8	TRBJ1-4	.
CASSPGLAGLEQYF	TGCGCCAGCAGCCCAGGACTAGCGGGCCTAGAGCAGTACTTC	many	TRBV5-1	TRBJ2-7	TRBD2
CASRTGLADTQYF	TGTGCCAGCAGAACTGGACTGGCTGATACGCAGTATTTT	many	TRBV6-2/TRBV6-3	TRBJ2-3	.
CATSDFRRGVYGYTF	TGTGCCACCAGTGATTTCCGTCGGGGGGTCTATGGCTACACCTTC	many	TRBV24-1	TRBJ1-2	.
CASSLGYRSYGYTF	TGTGCCAGCAGCTTGGGTTACAGATCCTATGGCTACACCTTC	many	TRBV5-6	TRBJ1-2	.
CASTRDLGGRYEQYF	TGTGCCAGTACGAGGGACTTGGGGGGACGATACGAGCAGTACTTC	many	TRBV6-2/TRBV6-3	TRBJ2-7	.
CASSPEGSAYGNTIYF	TGCGCCAGCAGCCCGGAAGGATCGGCATACGGAAACACCATATATTTT	many	TRBV5-1	TRBJ1-3	.